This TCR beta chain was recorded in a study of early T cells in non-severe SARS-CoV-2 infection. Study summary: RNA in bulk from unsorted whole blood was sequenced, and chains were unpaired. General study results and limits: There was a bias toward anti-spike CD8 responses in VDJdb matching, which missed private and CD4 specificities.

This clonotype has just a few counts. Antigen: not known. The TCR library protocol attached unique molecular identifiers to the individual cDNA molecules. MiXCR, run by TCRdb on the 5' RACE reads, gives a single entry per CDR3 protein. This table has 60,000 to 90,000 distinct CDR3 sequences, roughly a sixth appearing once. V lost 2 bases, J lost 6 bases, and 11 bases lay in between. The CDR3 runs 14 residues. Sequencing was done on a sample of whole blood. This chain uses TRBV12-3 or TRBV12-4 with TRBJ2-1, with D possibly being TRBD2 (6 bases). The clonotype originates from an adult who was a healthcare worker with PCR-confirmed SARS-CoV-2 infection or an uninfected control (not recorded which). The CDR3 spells CASSLRGALNEQFF. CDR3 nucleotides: TGTGCCAGCAGTTTACGCGGGGCCCTCAATGAGCAGTTCTTC.